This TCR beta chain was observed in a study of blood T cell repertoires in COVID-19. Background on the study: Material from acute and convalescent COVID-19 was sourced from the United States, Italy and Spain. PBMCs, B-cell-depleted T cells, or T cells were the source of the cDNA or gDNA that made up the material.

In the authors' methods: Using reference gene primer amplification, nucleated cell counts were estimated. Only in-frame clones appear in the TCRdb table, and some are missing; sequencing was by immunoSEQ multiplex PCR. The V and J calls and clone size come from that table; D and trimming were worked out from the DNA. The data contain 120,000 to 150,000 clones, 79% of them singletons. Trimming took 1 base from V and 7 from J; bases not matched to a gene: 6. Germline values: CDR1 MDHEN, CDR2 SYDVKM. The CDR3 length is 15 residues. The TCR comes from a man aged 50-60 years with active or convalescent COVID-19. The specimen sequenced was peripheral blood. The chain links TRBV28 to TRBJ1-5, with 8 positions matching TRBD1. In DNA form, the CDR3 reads TGTGCCAGCAGTTTATCCGGACAGGGCCAACAGCCCCAGCATTTT. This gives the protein CASSLSGQGQQPQHF.